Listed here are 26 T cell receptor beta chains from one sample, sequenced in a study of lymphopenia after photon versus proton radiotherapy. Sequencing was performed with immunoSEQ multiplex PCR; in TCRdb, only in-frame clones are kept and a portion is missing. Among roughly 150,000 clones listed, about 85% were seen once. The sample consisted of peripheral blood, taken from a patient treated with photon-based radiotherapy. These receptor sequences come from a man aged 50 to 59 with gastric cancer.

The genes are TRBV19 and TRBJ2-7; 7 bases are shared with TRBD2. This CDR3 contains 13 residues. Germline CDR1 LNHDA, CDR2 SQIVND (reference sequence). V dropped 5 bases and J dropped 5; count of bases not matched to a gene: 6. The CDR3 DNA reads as TGTGCCAGTAGTGTGGGGAGGGTAAACGAGCAGTACTTC. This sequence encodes CASSVGRVNEQYF.

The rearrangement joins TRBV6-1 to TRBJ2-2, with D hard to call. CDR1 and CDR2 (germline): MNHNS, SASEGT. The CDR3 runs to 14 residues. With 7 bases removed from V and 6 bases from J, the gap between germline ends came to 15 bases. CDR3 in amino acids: CASTENLGPGELFF. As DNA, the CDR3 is TGTGCCAGCACCGAAAATCTAGGGCCCGGGGAGCTGTTTTTT.

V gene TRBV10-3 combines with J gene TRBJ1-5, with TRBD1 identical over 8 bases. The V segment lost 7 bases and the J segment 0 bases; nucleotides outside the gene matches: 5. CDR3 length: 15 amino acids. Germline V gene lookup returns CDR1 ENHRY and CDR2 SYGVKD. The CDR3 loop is CAIKPGGHSNQPQHF. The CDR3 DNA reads TGTGCCATCAAACCAGGGGGCCATAGCAATCAGCCCCAGCATTTT.

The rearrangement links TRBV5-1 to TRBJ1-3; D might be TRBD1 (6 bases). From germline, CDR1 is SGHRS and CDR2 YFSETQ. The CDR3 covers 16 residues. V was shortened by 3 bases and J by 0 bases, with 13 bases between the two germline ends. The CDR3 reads CASSSGQSHSGNTIYF. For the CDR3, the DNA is TGCGCCAGCAGCTCCGGACAGTCCCACTCTGGAAACACCATATATTTT.

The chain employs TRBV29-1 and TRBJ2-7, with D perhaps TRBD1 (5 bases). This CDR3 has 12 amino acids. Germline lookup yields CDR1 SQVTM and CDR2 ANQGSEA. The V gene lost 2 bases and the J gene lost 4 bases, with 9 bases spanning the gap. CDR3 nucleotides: TGCAGCGTTGAACAGGGTTCGTACGAGCAGTACTTC. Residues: CSVEQGSYEQYF.

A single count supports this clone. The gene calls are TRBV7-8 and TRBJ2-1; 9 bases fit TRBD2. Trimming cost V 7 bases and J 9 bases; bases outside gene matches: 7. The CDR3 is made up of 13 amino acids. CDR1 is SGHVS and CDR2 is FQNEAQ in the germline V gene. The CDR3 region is CASTGASGIEQFF. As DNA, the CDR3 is TGTGCCAGCACCGGGGCTAGCGGGATTGAGCAGTTCTTC.

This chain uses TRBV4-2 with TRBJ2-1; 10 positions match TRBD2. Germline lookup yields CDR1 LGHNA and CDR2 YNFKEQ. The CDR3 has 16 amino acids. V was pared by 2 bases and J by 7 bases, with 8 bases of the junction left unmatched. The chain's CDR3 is CASSQSTAGGRNEQFF. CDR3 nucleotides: TGTGCCAGCAGCCAATCAACAGCGGGAGGGCGGAATGAGCAGTTCTTC.

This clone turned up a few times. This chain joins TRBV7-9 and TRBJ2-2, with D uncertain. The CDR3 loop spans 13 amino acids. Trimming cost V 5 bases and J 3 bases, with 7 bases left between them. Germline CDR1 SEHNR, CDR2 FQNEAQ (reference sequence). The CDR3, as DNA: TGTGCCAGCAGCCGTAAGGACACCGGGGAGCTGTTTTTT. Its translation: CASSRKDTGELFF.

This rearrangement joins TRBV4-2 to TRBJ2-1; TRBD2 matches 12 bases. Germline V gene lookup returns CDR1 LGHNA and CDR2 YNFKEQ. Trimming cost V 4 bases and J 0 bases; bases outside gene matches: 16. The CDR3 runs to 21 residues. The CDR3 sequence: CASSPLQRTSGNWDSYNEQFF. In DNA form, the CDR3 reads TGTGCCAGCAGCCCATTACAACGGACTAGCGGGAATTGGGACTCCTACAATGAGCAGTTCTTC.

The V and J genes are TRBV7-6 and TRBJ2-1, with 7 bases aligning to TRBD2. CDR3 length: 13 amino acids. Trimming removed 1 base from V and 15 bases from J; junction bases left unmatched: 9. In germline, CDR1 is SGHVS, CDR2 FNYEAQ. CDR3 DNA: TGTGCCAGCAGCTTAGTAGGGGCGGGAGAGGTGTTCTTC. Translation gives CASSLVGAGEVFF.

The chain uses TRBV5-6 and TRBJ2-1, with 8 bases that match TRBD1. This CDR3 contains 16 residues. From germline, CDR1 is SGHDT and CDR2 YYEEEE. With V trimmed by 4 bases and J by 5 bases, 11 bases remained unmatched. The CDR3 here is CASSRARTGFNNEQFF. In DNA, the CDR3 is TGTGCCAGCAGCCGTGCCCGGACAGGGTTCAACAATGAGCAGTTCTTC. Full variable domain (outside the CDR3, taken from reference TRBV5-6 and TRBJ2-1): DAGVTQSPTHLIKTRGQQVTLRCSPKSGHDTVSWYQQALGQGPQFIFQYYEEEERQRGNFPDRFSGHQFPNYSSELNVNALLLGDSALYLCASSRARTGFNNEQFFGPGTRLTVL.

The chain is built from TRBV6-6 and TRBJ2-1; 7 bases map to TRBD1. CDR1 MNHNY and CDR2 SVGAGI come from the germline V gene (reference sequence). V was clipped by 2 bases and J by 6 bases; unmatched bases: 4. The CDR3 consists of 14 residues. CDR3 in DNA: TGTGCCAGCAGTTACACCTCAGGGGGCAATGAGCAGTTCTTC. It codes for CASSYTSGGNEQFF.

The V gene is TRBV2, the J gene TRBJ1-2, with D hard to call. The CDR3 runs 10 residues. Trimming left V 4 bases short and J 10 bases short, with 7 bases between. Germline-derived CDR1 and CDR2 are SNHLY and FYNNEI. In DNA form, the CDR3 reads TGTGCCAGCAGTGGGGCCAACTACACCTTC. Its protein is CASSGANYTF.

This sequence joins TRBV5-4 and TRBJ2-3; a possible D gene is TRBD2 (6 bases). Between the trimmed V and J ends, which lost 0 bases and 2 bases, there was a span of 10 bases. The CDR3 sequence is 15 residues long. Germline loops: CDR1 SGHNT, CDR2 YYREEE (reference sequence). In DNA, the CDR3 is TGTGCCAGCAGCTTGGGACTAGAGGTCACAGATACGCAGTATTTT. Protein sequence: CASSLGLEVTDTQYF. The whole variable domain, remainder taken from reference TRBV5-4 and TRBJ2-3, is ETGVTQSPTHLIKTRGQQVTLRCSSQSGHNTVSWYQQALGQGPQFIFQYYREEENGRGNFPPRFSGLQFPNYSSELNVNALELDDSALYLCASSLGLEVTDTQYFGPGTRLTVL.

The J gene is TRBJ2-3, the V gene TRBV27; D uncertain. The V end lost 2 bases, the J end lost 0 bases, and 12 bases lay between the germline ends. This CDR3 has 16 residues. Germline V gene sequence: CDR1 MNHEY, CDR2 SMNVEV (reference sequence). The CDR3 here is CASSLAPSRSTDTQYF. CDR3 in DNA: TGTGCCAGCAGTTTAGCCCCCAGCCGTAGCACAGATACGCAGTATTTT.

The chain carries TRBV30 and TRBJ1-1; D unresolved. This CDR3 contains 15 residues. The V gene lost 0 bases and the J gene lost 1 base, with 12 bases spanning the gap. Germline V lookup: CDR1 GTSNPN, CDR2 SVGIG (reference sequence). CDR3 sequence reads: CAWSVPPPRNTEAFF. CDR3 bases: TGTGCCTGGAGTGTTCCCCCCCCCAGGAACACTGAAGCTTTCTTT.

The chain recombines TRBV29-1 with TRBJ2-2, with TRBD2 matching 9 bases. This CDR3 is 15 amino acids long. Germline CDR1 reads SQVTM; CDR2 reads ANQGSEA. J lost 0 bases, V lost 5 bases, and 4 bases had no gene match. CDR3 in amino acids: CSVYTSGSNTGELFF. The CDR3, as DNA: TGCAGCGTTTATACTAGCGGGTCGAACACCGGGGAGCTGTTTTTT.

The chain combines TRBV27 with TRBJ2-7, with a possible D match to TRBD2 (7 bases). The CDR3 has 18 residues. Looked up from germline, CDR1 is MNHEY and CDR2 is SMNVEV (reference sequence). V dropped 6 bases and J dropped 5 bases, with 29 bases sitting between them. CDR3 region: CASSDRYPGGGATDEQYF. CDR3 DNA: TGTGCCAGCAGCGACCGATACCCAGGTGGGGGGGCAACTGACGAGCAGTACTTC.

The CDR3 sequence: CASSQERGSSYGYTF. DNA for the CDR3: TGCGCCAGCAGCCAAGAACGGGGTAGTAGCTATGGCTACACCTTC. The chain uses TRBV4-3 and TRBJ1-2, with no clear D. V dropped 0 bases and J dropped 4 bases, with 12 bases sitting between them. Germline loops: CDR1 LGHNA, CDR2 YSLEER. The CDR3 covers 15 residues.

The CDR3 here is CASSGFDFPAGFGEQYF. The DNA of the CDR3 is TGTGCCAGCAGTGGATTCGATTTCCCGGCAGGGTTCGGGGAGCAGTACTTC. V usage is TRBV6-1 and J usage is TRBJ2-7; tentative D call: TRBD1 (5 bases). The CDR3 covers 17 residues. Germline CDR1 reads MNHNS; CDR2 reads SASEGT. Trimming took 4 bases from V and 7 from J, leaving 26 bases between them.

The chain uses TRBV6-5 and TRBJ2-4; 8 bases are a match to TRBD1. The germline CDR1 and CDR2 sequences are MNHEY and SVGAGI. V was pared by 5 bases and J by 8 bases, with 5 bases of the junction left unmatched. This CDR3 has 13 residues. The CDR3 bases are TGTGCCAGCAGTAGGACAGGGAAGGACATTCAGTACTTC. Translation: CASSRTGKDIQYF.

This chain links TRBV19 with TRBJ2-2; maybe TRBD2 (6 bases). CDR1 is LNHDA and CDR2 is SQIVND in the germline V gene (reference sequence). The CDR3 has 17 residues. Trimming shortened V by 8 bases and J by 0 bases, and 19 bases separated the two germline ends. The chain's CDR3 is CASARDSSAANTGELFF. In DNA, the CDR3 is TGTGCCAGTGCCCGGGACTCCTCGGCCGCGAACACCGGGGAGCTGTTTTTT.

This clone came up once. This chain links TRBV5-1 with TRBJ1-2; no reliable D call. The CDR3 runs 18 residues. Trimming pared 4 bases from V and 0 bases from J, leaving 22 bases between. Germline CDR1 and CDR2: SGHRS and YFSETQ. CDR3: CASSVQALSSYTNYGYTF. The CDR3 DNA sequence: TGCGCCAGCAGCGTTCAGGCCCTAAGTAGTTACACTAACTATGGCTACACCTTC. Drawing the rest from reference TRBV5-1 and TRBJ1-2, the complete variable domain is KAGVTQTPRYLIKTRGQQVTLSCSPISGHRSVSWYQQTPGQGLQFLFEYFSETQRNKGNFPGRFSGRQFSNSRSEMNVSTLELGDSALYLCASSVQALSSYTNYGYTFGSGTRLTVV.

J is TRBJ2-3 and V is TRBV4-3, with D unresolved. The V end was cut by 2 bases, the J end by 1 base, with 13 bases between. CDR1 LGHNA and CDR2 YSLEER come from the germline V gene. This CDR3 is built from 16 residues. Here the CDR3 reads CASSQPTPAGTDTQYF. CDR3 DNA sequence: TGCGCCAGCAGCCAACCTACACCGGCGGGCACAGATACGCAGTATTTT.

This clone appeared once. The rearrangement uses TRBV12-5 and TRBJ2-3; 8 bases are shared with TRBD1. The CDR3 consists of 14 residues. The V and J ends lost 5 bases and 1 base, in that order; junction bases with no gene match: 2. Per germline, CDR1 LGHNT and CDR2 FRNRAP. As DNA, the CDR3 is TGTGCTAGTGGTGGACAGGGAGGCACAGATACGCAGTATTTT. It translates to CASGGQGGTDTQYF.

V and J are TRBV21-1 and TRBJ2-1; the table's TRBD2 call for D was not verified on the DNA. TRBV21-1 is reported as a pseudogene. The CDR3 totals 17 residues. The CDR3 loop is CASSNLREGQSYNEQFF. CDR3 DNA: TGTGCCAGCAGCAATTTAAGGGAGGGCCAGTCCTACAATGAGCAGTTCTTC.